This T cell receptor beta chain was captured by sequencing in a study of blood T cell repertoires in COVID-19 (dated by TCRdb to the early 2020s). About the study as a whole: Samples covering the acute and convalescent phases of COVID-19 were provided by collaborators in the United States, Italy and Spain. The repertoires were released in a freely available public database intended as a resource for research on the immune response to SARS-CoV-2. Nearly every sample came with metadata listing a de-identified subject ID, COVID-19 status, age in years and sex. HLA class I and class II types, where available, came from metadata supplied by the sample provider rather than from assay-based typing. The material from the prospective study consisted of cDNA or gDNA derived from T cells, B-cell-depleted T cells, or PBMCs. The dataset comprised deeply sampled blood TCRbeta repertoires from subjects exposed to, actively infected with, or recovered from COVID-19. The samples were drawn from the first 160 participants of the ongoing ImmuneRACE study and from under 1,500 subjects provided by 6 global collaborators.

With regard to this clone: The antigen it binds to is not known. No base quality values were provided; no much bigger clone lies one nucleotide off.

TCRbeta CDR3 regions were amplified from genomic DNA by means of the immunoSEQ Assay, a bias-controlled multiplex PCR. Under the source paper's analysis protocol: Within the assay, amplification of reference gene primers was used to estimate how many nucleated cells each sample contained. Sequence reads were collapsed and filtered to measure the absolute abundance of every unique TCRbeta CDR3 rearrangement. For each sample, productive Simpson clonality was calculated as the square root of Simpson's diversity index over productive rearrangements. TCRdb holds this immuneACCESS table with in-frame rearrangements only. Some clones are missing; in checked studies, unresolved V genes explain under half, and the rest has no known cause. That table furnishes V, J and clone size, whereas the DNA furnished D and trimming. This sample holds some 190,000 clones; 85% to 90% were observed only once. The top ten clonotypes cover approximately 4.4% of the sample.

V drops 9 bases and J drops 5 bases, leaving 28 bases in between. Spanning cysteine to phenylalanine, the CDR3 consists of 17 amino acids. Only the CDR3 part of the read is kept: 51 bases, read in frame from the first base. CDR1 is given as SNHLY and CDR2 as FYNNEI, both from the germline V gene. Collaborating institutions collected whole blood in K2EDTA tubes following their own protocols. For TCRbeta analysis, collaborators shipped samples as frozen whole blood, isolated PBMCs, or DNA extracted from either of those sample types. Overall study results and their limits: The quantity of clinical and demographic metadata differed by source and by participant and was supplied without curation.

The chain was built from TRBV2 and TRBJ2-5; a weak D assignment points to TRBD2 (6 bases agree). The sequence came from a human donor in a cohort sampled during active COVID-19. The sequenced sample was peripheral blood. The CDR3 reads as follows: CARTDPSGGKPGETQYF. The nucleotides are TGTGCCAGAACAGATCCTTCAGGCGGGAAGCCAGGGGAGACCCAGTACTTC.